Listed below are T cell receptor beta chains from one sample, sequenced in a study of T-cell reconstitution after alpha-beta-depleted transplantation in children. One entry per CDR3 protein, called by TCRdb with MiXCR from the PCR reads. In the table there are 200,000 to 250,000 distinct CDR3 sequences, under 8.5% of which are singletons. This sample comprised PBMCs, mostly from graft donor cells, obtained 360 days after TCRalphabeta/CD19-depleted stem cell transplant. The source of these receptors is a male patient between 2 and 9 years old who had a stem cell transplant for acute myeloid leukemia, so the T cells may come from the graft donor. The CDR3 runs from the conserved cysteine through the conserved F or W. The D gene is left open where the match is weak. Clone size is given for some rows only: seen once, a few or many times, or a class if the clone is expanded.

>many|TRBV4-2|.|TRBJ2-3
CASSQIPAGDTQYF
TGTGCCAGCAGCCAGATCCCAGCGGGAGATACGCAGTATTTT
>many|TRBV20-1|.|TRBJ2-5
CSAPPGTSQETQYF
TGCAGTGCTCCACCCGGGACATCTCAAGAGACCCAGTACTTC
>many|TRBV12-3/TRBV12-4|TRBD2|TRBJ2-3
CASRLAGNTDTQYF
TGTGCCAGCCGACTAGCGGGGAACACAGATACGCAGTATTTT
>.|TRBV3-1|TRBD1|TRBJ2-2
CASSQRQGANTGELFF
TGTGCCAGCAGCCAGCGACAGGGGGCGAACACCGGGGAGCTGTTTTTT
>many|TRBV4-2|.|TRBJ1-1
CASGGSFFGGAFF
TGTGCCAGCGGGGGCAGCTTCTTTGGTGGAGCTTTCTTT
>many|TRBV6-2/TRBV6-3|.|TRBJ2-1
CASRYKGTGPYNEQFF
TGTGCCAGCAGATACAAGGGTACAGGCCCCTACAATGAGCAGTTCTTC
>many|TRBV5-4|TRBD2|TRBJ2-2
CASSSGTSGRSGELFF
TGTGCCAGCAGCTCCGGGACTAGCGGGAGATCCGGGGAGCTGTTTTTT
>few|TRBV7-2|.|TRBJ2-5
CASSLFREETQYF
TGTGCCAGCAGCTTATTCCGAGAAGAGACCCAGTACTTC
>.|TRBV20-1|.|TRBJ1-1
CSARGPPETSNTEAFF
TGCAGTGCTAGAGGCCCCCCTGAGACTTCGAACACTGAAGCTTTCTTT
>many|TRBV20-1|.|TRBJ2-1
CSASGRYNEQFF
TGCAGTGCTAGTGGCAGGTACAATGAGCAGTTCTTC
>.|TRBV12-3/TRBV12-4|TRBD1|TRBJ1-1
CASSKTGGNTEAFF
TGTGCCAGCAGTAAAACAGGGGGGAACACTGAAGCTTTCTTT
>few|TRBV2|.|TRBJ2-1
CASMGLFYNEQFF
TGTGCCAGCATGGGACTCTTCTACAATGAGCAGTTCTTC
>few|TRBV12-3/TRBV12-4|TRBD1|TRBJ2-7
CASSLRQGADEQYF
TGTGCCAGCAGTTTAAGGCAGGGGGCCGACGAGCAGTACTTC
>.|TRBV5-1|.|TRBJ2-1
CASSLPRAEPPKYNEQFF
TGCGCCAGCAGCTTACCTCGAGCGGAGCCGCCAAAATACAATGAGCAGTTCTTC
>.|TRBV20-1|.|TRBJ2-6
CSARPGTISGANVLTF
TGCAGTGCTCGCCCCGGGACGATCTCTGGGGCCAACGTCCTGACTTTC
>.|TRBV29-1|.|TRBJ2-5
CSADQRPQETQYF
TGCAGCGCTGATCAACGACCACAAGAGACCCAGTACTTC
>many|TRBV7-3|TRBD2|TRBJ2-1
CASSLRTSGYNEQFF
TGTGCCAGCAGCTTAAGGACTAGCGGATACAATGAGCAGTTCTTC
>.|TRBV20-1|TRBD2|TRBJ2-3
CSAGGLAGAGLRTDTQYF
TGCAGTGCAGGGGGACTAGCGGGAGCGGGTTTAAGGACAGATACGCAGTATTTT
>many|TRBV29-1|TRBD1|TRBJ2-3
CSVDGQGGTDTQYF
TGCAGCGTTGACGGACAGGGCGGTACAGATACGCAGTATTTT
>many|TRBV12-3/TRBV12-4|.|TRBJ2-2
CASSPDSGELFF
TGTGCCAGCAGCCCGGACTCCGGGGAGCTGTTTTTT
>many|TRBV12-3/TRBV12-4|.|TRBJ1-5
CASSVIGGTDSNQPQHF
TGTGCCAGCAGCGTTATAGGCGGGACGGATAGCAATCAGCCCCAGCATTTT
>few|TRBV7-3|TRBD2|TRBJ2-1
CASSSGTSGGFYNEQFF
TGTGCCAGCAGCTCGGGGACTAGCGGGGGGTTTTACAATGAGCAGTTCTTC
>.|TRBV5-1|.|TRBJ2-5
CASSLEGELTLKETQYF
TGCGCCAGCAGCTTGGAGGGGGAACTGACCCTGAAAGAGACCCAGTACTTC
>many|TRBV5-6|.|TRBJ2-3
CASSLDFLSTDTQYF
TGTGCCAGCAGCTTGGACTTCTTGAGCACAGATACGCAGTATTTT
>.|TRBV5-1|TRBD1|TRBJ2-6
CASSLGDRGSGANVLTF
TGCGCCAGCAGCTTGGGGGACAGGGGTTCTGGGGCCAACGTCCTGACTTTC
>few|TRBV29-1|.|TRBJ2-1
CSYLGRAVGNEQFF
TGCAGCTACCTAGGACGGGCGGTTGGGAATGAGCAGTTCTTC
>many|TRBV12-3/TRBV12-4|.|TRBJ2-7
CASSLSSSYEQYF
TGTGCCAGCAGTTTGAGTAGCTCCTACGAGCAGTACTTC
>many|TRBV12-3/TRBV12-4|TRBD1|TRBJ1-6
CASSPRAGGSSPLHF
TGTGCCAGCAGTCCCCGGGCAGGGGGTAGCTCACCCCTCCACTTT
>many|TRBV28|.|TRBJ1-4
CASRVDEKLFF
TGTGCCAGCAGAGTAGATGAAAAACTGTTTTTT
>few|TRBV7-2|TRBD2|TRBJ2-2
CASSSGWREMFGELFF
TGTGCCAGCAGCTCCGGGTGGCGGGAGATGTTCGGGGAGCTGTTTTTT
>few|TRBV20-1|.|TRBJ1-1
CSASQQGNTEAFF
TGCAGTGCTAGCCAACAGGGAAACACTGAAGCTTTCTTT
>.|TRBV7-8|TRBD2|TRBJ2-1
CASSLVSGLAGAPQFF
TGTGCCAGCAGCTTAGTGTCCGGGCTAGCGGGGGCACCGCAGTTCTTC
>.|TRBV18|.|TRBJ1-2
CASSPPAGDGYTF
TGTGCCAGCTCACCACCGGCCGGGGATGGCTACACCTTC
>.|TRBV29-1|.|TRBJ2-1
CSVVGAGASTEQFF
TGCAGCGTTGTGGGGGCGGGAGCTTCAACTGAGCAGTTCTTC
>.|TRBV20-1|.|TRBJ2-1
CSARGQAYGRGYNEQFF
TGCAGTGCTAGAGGCCAGGCTTATGGGCGGGGTTACAATGAGCAGTTCTTC
>few|TRBV12-3/TRBV12-4|.|TRBJ1-4
CASSLGAPNEKLFF
TGTGCCAGCAGTTTAGGGGCCCCGAATGAAAAACTGTTTTTT
>many|TRBV4-2|TRBD1|TRBJ2-7
CASSPTGTFTYEQYF
TGTGCCAGCAGCCCGACAGGGACATTTACCTACGAGCAGTACTTC
>.|TRBV19|.|TRBJ2-1
CASSIRRQDQYVDNEQFF
TGTGCCAGTAGTATCCGAAGACAAGATCAGTACGTCGACAATGAGCAGTTCTTC
>few|TRBV4-1|.|TRBJ1-3
CASSRTESSGNTIYF
TGCGCCAGCAGCCGGACGGAGAGCTCTGGAAACACCATATATTTT
>few|TRBV20-1|TRBD2|TRBJ2-1
CSASGTPLAAYNEQFF
TGCAGTGCTAGTGGGACCCCCCTAGCGGCGTACAATGAGCAGTTCTTC
>few|TRBV27|TRBD1|TRBJ2-7
CASSKTGVTHVEEDEQYF
TGTGCCAGCAGCAAGACAGGGGTGACGCACGTCGAGGAGGACGAGCAGTACTTC
>.|TRBV3-1|.|TRBJ1-2
CASSSRLVLYGYTF
TGTGCCAGCAGCTCCCGACTCGTCTTATATGGCTACACCTTC
>.|TRBV5-1|.|TRBJ2-7
CASSLGFGQLSYEQYF
TGCGCCAGCAGCTTGGGTTTCGGGCAACTCTCCTACGAGCAGTACTTC
>few|TRBV12-3/TRBV12-4|.|TRBJ2-4
CASSLMRGAKNIQYF
TGTGCCAGCAGTTTAATGAGGGGGGCCAAAAACATTCAGTACTTC
>few|TRBV29-1|.|TRBJ2-3
CSAIIAGTDTQYF
TGCAGCGCTATCATAGCGGGCACAGATACGCAGTATTTT
>.|TRBV20-1|TRBD2|TRBJ2-5
CSARAVGGSETQYF
TGCAGTGCTAGAGCCGTGGGGGGGTCGGAGACCCAGTACTTC
>many|TRBV20-1|TRBD2|TRBJ2-3
CSARVSGRAADTQYF
TGCAGTGCTAGGGTTAGCGGGAGGGCCGCGGATACGCAGTATTTT
>.|TRBV5-8|TRBD2|TRBJ2-1
CASSLGAGGKDEQFF
TGTGCCAGCAGCTTGGGAGCGGGAGGGAAGGATGAGCAGTTCTTC
>few|TRBV20-1|TRBD1|TRBJ2-2
CSARATGGTGELFF
TGCAGTGCTAGAGCAACAGGGGGCACCGGGGAGCTGTTTTTT
>many|TRBV3-1|TRBD2|TRBJ2-1
CASSQGTSEYNEQFF
TGTGCCAGCAGCCAAGGGACTAGCGAGTACAATGAGCAGTTCTTC